This T cell receptor beta chain originates from a study of T cells in Graves' hyperthyroidism and ophthalmopathy (dated by TCRdb to the late 2010s). Background on the whole study: Peripheral blood samples were taken at the time of initial diagnosis, prior to any treatment. TCR V-J signatures able to tell the groups apart were searched for in a discovery cohort of 100 or so patients, of whom roughly 42 had Graves' ophthalmopathy and roughly 57 had stable Graves' hyperthyroidism. Whether ophthalmopathy could be predicted prospectively was tested in an independent validation cohort made up of under 20 hyperthyroidism patients plus 17 patients who later progressed to ophthalmopathy. The roughly 94 discovery patients were randomly split 7:3 into training and test sets. The study also compared thyroid tissue and blood T-cell repertoires from five or six Graves' hyperthyroidism patients. Following sampling, methimazole starting at 30 mg daily was given to hyperthyroidism patients, and high-dose intravenous methylprednisolone was given to ophthalmopathy patients. The paper describes TCR Vbeta CDR3 sequencing of around 130 peripheral blood samples, made up of roughly 40 ophthalmopathy patients, 70 to 75 hyperthyroidism patients and 17 progressor patients.

From cysteine to phenylalanine, the CDR3 is 13 amino acids long. The read is trimmed to its CDR3 DNA, 39 bases read in frame from base 1. Trimming takes 7 bases from V and 3 bases from J, and the germline ends sit 13 bases apart. From a lookup of the germline V gene, CDR1 and CDR2 are WSHSY and SAAADI. A remark on this clonotype: Its antigen target is currently unknown. There are no base qualities to consult, and no much larger clone falls within one base.

Amplification of TCR beta CDR3 regions was carried out from RNA transcripts. For the first round of RT-PCR on the TCR CDR3, the HTBI primer set was used together with the Qiagen OneStep RT-PCR kit. Libraries were constructed in a second round of multiplex PCR, after which size selection and purification were performed. Libraries were sequenced paired-end with 100 bp reads on an Illumina HiSeq2000. The study's processing was this. Raw data were processed with SOAPnuke, discarding reads with adapters, uncalled bases, mean Phred below 15, or no exact constant-primer or identifier match. COPE v1.2.5 was used to merge high-quality paired reads, and clonotypes were defined as unique nucleotide sequences. MiTCR v1.1 was used to align clonotypes to the IMGT TRBV, TRBD and TRBJ reference segments. Only V-J combinations with frequency above 0.0001, covering 99% to 99.2% of repertoires, were analysed. The TCS score was defined as F50 (clonal expansion) divided by E x V (chaos), with BLOSUM62-based TCRdist calculated between CDR3 peptides within each V-J. Welch's t-statistics and random forest reduced around 550 V-J features to 13, which were used in a naive Bayes classifier (R e1071). TCRdb cleaned the public reads at Q25 with fastp, built clones with MiXCR and kept in-frame beta chains. Identical CDR3 protein sequences are pooled into one entry, listed with their most common genes and DNA. TCRdb, not the authors, supplied the V and J calls. This sample holds 530,000 or so distinct CDR3 sequences; about 24% were observed only once. The ten largest make up about 11% of the sample.

Ophthalmopathy patients had moderately to severely active disease, with a Clinical Activity Score of 3 or more, a NOSPECS grade of 4 or more, and a disease duration of less than 3 months. Exclusion was applied to patients with uncontrolled infections, other autoimmune diseases, pregnancy or lactation. Diagnoses were based on clinical symptoms, serum thyroxine and TRAb, thyroid ultrasound and orbital computed tomography. PBMCs were isolated from about 9 ml of fresh peripheral blood by Ficoll-Paque density gradient centrifugation. Trizol reagent was used to extract total RNA, and RNA quality was then checked on an Agilent 2100 Bioanalyzer. General conclusions and limits of the study: During validation, the model predicted progression to ophthalmopathy a median of approximately 6.5 months ahead of onset, with almost 71% sensitivity and roughly 75% specificity. Ophthalmopathy was separated from stable hyperthyroidism by a 13 V-J signature model, with around 88% sensitivity and about 81% specificity obtained in cross-validation and 80%/75% obtained in testing. Most expanded thyroid clonotypes (frequency above 0.001) were also detected in blood, suggesting blood repertoires may reflect thyroid immune responses. No statistical method was used to set the sample size in advance, and investigators knew the group allocation.

The receptor's source is a woman under 40 with Graves' ophthalmopathy. The chain links TRBV10-2 with TRBJ2-7, with the D segment identity uncertain. Sequencing used blood. The CDR3 in this case is CASTNPTLYEQYF. The sequenced DNA is TGCGCCAGCACAAACCCGACACTCTACGAGCAGTACTTC.